This TCR beta chain was captured by sequencing in a study of neurological immune-mediated disorders. The V end lost 4 bases, the J end lost 9 bases, and 16 bases lay between the germline ends. The V gene's germline CDR1 is SGHTA and CDR2 FQGNSA. The CDR3 has 14 residues. This clonotype was recorded at least ten times. MiXCR, applied by TCRdb to the 5' RACE reads, yields one record per CDR3 protein. In the table there are more than 45,000 distinct CDR3 sequences, 10% to 13% of which are singletons. The sequencing input was PBMCs. This chain links TRBV7-2 with TRBJ2-1; D remains unclear. The source is a woman in her forties with HTLV-1-associated myelopathy (HAM/TSP). As DNA, the CDR3 is TGTGCCAGCAGCTCCTTCACCCAAGGACGTGAGCAGTTCTTC. Translation gives CASSSFTQGREQFF. Full variable domain (outside the CDR3, taken from reference TRBV7-2 and TRBJ2-1): GAGVSQSPSNKVTEKGKDVELRCDPISGHTALYWYRQSLGQGLEFLIYFQGNSAPDKSGLPSDRFSAERTGGSVSTLTIQRTQQEDSAVYLCASSSFTQGREQFFGPGTRLTVL.